One sample yielded the 16 T cell receptor beta chains listed below, sequenced in a study of PD-L1 blockade in urothelial cancer. Here immunoSEQ multiplex PCR was the method, and the copy in TCRdb shows in-frame clones only, minus some. The table includes roughly 40,000 clones, roughly 92% detected once. Documented time point: pretreatment peripheral blood. Specimen: PBMCs, collected around atezolizumab (anti-PD-L1) treatment. Every receptor here comes from a woman aged 60-75 years with urothelial cancer.

The gene calls are TRBV5-5 and TRBJ2-7; tentatively, D is TRBD1 (5 bases). With 6 bases removed from V and 3 bases from J, the gap between germline ends came to 19 bases. The CDR3 spans 15 residues. Germline V CDR1 and CDR2: SGHKS, YYEKEE (reference sequence). Written as DNA, the CDR3 is TGTGCCAGCACCATAGTCGCTGACAGACTCTACGAGCAGTACTTC. Its protein is CASTIVADRLYEQYF.

The chain is built from TRBV18 and TRBJ1-1; D is unresolved. Germline V gene data show CDR1 as KGHSH and CDR2 as LQKENI. Trimming took off 2 bases at V and 5 bases at J, with 9 bases between the two ends. This CDR3 is 13 amino acids long. For the CDR3, the DNA is TGTGCCAGCTCACCAGGAGGGAGGACTGAAGCTTTCTTT. As protein: CASSPGGRTEAFF.

This chain joins TRBV19 and TRBJ1-5; no clear D gene. V dropped 2 bases and J dropped 3 bases, with 8 bases sitting between them. CDR3 length equals 14 residues. Germline values: CDR1 LNHDA, CDR2 SQIVND (reference sequence). Written as DNA, the CDR3 is TGTGCCAGTAGTATATCTGGCACCAATCAGCCCCAGCATTTT. Amino acids: CASSISGTNQPQHF.

The chain uses TRBV2 and TRBJ1-4, with 11 nucleotides matching TRBD1. Trimming removed 3 bases from V and 8 bases from J; junction bases left unmatched: 2. CDR3 length: 14 residues. Germline lookup yields CDR1 SNHLY and CDR2 FYNNEI. CDR3 protein: CASSDGTGGEKLFF. As DNA, the CDR3 is TGTGCCAGCAGTGACGGGACAGGGGGGGAAAAACTGTTTTTT.

The chain recombines TRBV4-1 with TRBJ2-3; a possible D gene is TRBD2 (6 bases). Germline values: CDR1 MGHRA, CDR2 YSYEKL. This CDR3 is built from 16 residues. V lost 3 bases and J 2 bases, leaving 15 bases between the germline ends. CDR3 in amino acids: CASSQPIADPTDTQYF. The CDR3 nucleotides are TGCGCCAGCAGCCAGCCCATAGCGGATCCCACAGATACGCAGTATTTT.

J is TRBJ2-2 and V is TRBV9, with a tentative D call TRBD1 (5 bases). This CDR3 is 14 amino acids long. Germline CDR1 reads SGDLS; CDR2 reads YYNGEE. V lost 6 bases to trimming and J lost 6 bases, with 15 bases between them. The CDR3 DNA reads TGTGCCAGCACTTGGGGCGCGACGGCCGGGGAGCTGTTTTTT. Amino acid sequence: CASTWGATAGELFF.

The chain couples TRBV11-1 to TRBJ2-1; 9 bases match TRBD2. The CDR3 spans 18 residues. V was clipped by 5 bases and J by 3 bases; unmatched bases: 14. Germline CDR1 SGHAT, CDR2 FQDESV (reference sequence). DNA for the CDR3: TGTGCCAGCAGCCCCGGGGTAGCGGGAGATCCTGACTACAATGAGCAGTTCTTC. Protein: CASSPGVAGDPDYNEQFF.

The chain links TRBV5-1 to TRBJ2-7, with 7 nucleotides matching TRBD1. The CDR3 consists of 13 residues. Germline V gives CDR1 SGHRS, CDR2 YFSETQ. After removal of 4 bases from V and 3 bases from J, the junction contained 4 bases not matched to a gene. The CDR3 DNA follows: TGCGCCAGCAGCCCCCGACAGGGCTACGAGCAGTACTTC. Amino acids: CASSPRQGYEQYF.

This chain joins TRBV10-3 and TRBJ1-5; maybe TRBD1 (5 bases). This CDR3 region has 14 residues. Germline loops: CDR1 ENHRY, CDR2 SYGVKD. The V end lost 9 bases, the J end lost 10 bases, and 22 bases lay between the germline ends. The CDR3 nucleotides are TGTGCCATAGCCCCGGGACTCCAGAAGGGACCCCAGCATTTT. Translating it yields CAIAPGLQKGPQHF.

The genes are TRBV2 and TRBJ2-7; TRBD1 matches at 9 bases. This CDR3 contains 15 residues. Trimming took 2 bases from V and 4 from J; bases not matched to a gene: 6. Germline V lookup: CDR1 SNHLY, CDR2 FYNNEI. The CDR3 loop reads CASSERTGALYEQYF. The DNA for the CDR3 is TGTGCCAGCAGTGAAAGGACAGGGGCCCTATACGAGCAGTACTTC.

This chain connects TRBV27 to TRBJ2-3; 7 nucleotides agree with TRBD2. With V trimmed by 6 bases and J by 1 base, 4 bases remained unmatched. Germline values: CDR1 MNHEY, CDR2 SMNVEV (reference sequence). The CDR3 spans 14 residues. CDR3 bases: TGTGCCAGCAGGGGGCTAGCGGGCACAGATACGCAGTATTTT. Protein: CASRGLAGTDTQYF.

Written as DNA, the CDR3 is TGTGCCAGCAGTTTATGGACAGGGGGTAGGACTGAAGCTTTCTTT. Amino acids: CASSLWTGGRTEAFF. This sequence joins TRBV28 and TRBJ1-1; 9 nucleotides line up with TRBD1. Germline loops: CDR1 MDHEN, CDR2 SYDVKM. The CDR3 sequence is 15 residues long. V lost 0 bases and J lost 5; bases outside the gene matches: 4.

The chain joins TRBV5-6 to TRBJ1-3; D is perhaps TRBD1 (5 bases). V was shortened by 0 bases and J by 6 bases, with 16 bases between the two germline ends. There are 16 residues in the CDR3. From germline, CDR1 is SGHDT and CDR2 YYEEEE. The CDR3 nucleotides are TGTGCCAGCAGCTTGGCGGGCAGGCGGGGGATAAACACCATATATTTT. Translation gives CASSLAGRRGINTIYF.

The chain has TRBV13 and TRBJ2-7; TRBD2 matches at 14 bases. Unmatched junction bases numbered 14, after V lost 6 bases and J lost 4 bases. The CDR3 extends over 18 amino acids. Germline CDR1 PRHDT, CDR2 FYEKMQ (reference sequence). DNA for the CDR3: TGTGCCAGCAGTTTTACGGGACTAGCGGGAGACGCGGGGTACGAGCAGTACTTC. Its translation: CASSFTGLAGDAGYEQYF.

V usage is TRBV7-3 and J usage is TRBJ2-5; D gene uncertain. Germline values: CDR1 SGHTA, CDR2 FQGTGA. The ends were cut back, 5 bases at V and 7 bases at J, with 20 bases in the middle. The CDR3 totals 15 residues. The CDR3 here is CASSPGDRSWATQYF. CDR3 coding DNA: TGTGCCAGCAGCCCTGGTGATAGAAGTTGGGCGACCCAGTACTTC. Full variable domain (missing parts from reference TRBV7-3 and TRBJ2-5): GAGVSQTPSNKVTEKGKYVELRCDPISGHTALYWYRQSLGQGPEFLIYFQGTGAADDSGLPNDRFFAVRPEGSVSTLKIQRTERGDSAVYLCASSPGDRSWATQYFGPGTRLLVL.

The chain carries TRBV28 and TRBJ1-1; D is perhaps TRBD1 (5 bases). The CDR3 sequence is 19 residues long. Trimming stripped 1 base from V and 0 bases from J, with 21 bases between. CDR1 and CDR2 (germline): MDHEN, SYDVKM. The CDR3 region is CASSLSLFDQGEMNTEAFF. The CDR3, as DNA: TGTGCCAGCAGTTTATCCTTATTTGACCAGGGCGAGATGAACACTGAAGCTTTCTTT.